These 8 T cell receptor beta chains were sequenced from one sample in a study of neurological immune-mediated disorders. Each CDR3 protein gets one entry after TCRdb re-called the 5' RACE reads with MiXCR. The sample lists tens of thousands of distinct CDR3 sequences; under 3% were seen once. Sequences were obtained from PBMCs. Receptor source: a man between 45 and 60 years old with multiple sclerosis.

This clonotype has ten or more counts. CDR3 in amino acids: CASRGTGPSVNEQFF. The CDR3 nucleotides are TGTGCCAGCAGAGGGACAGGGCCTTCGGTGAATGAGCAGTTCTTC. This chain links TRBV28 with TRBJ2-1; 9 positions match TRBD1. This CDR3 spans 15 amino acids. V trimming: 6 bases; J trimming: 7 bases; junction bases outside the gene matches: 10. Germline CDR1 MDHEN, CDR2 SYDVKM.

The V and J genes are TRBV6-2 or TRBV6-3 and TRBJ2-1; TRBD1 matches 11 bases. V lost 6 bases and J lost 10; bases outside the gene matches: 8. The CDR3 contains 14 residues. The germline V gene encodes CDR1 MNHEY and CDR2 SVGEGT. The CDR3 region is CASRQDRGRLEQFF. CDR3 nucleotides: TGTGCCAGCAGACAGGACAGGGGGCGATTGGAGCAGTTCTTC.

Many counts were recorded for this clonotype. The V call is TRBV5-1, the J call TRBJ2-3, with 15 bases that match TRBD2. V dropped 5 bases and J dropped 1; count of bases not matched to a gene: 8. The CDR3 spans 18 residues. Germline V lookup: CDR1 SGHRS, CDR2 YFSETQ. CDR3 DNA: TGCGCCAGCAGTAGAGGACTAGCGGGGGGGATCGGCACAGATACGCAGTATTTT. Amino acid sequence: CASSRGLAGGIGTDTQYF.

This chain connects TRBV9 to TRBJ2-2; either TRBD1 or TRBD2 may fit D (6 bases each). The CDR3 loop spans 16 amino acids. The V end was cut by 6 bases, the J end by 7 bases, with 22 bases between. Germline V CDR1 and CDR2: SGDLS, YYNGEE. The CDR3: CASTDSPRGGGGELFF. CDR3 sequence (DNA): TGTGCCAGCACCGACTCTCCGAGAGGGGGAGGCGGGGAGCTGTTTTTT.

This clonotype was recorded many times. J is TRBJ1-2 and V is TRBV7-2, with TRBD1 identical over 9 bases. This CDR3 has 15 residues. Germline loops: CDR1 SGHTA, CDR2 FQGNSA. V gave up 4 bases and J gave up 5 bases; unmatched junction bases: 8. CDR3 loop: CASSYTGGAGYGYTF. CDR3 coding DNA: TGTGCCAGCAGCTATACAGGGGGCGCGGGGTATGGCTACACCTTC.

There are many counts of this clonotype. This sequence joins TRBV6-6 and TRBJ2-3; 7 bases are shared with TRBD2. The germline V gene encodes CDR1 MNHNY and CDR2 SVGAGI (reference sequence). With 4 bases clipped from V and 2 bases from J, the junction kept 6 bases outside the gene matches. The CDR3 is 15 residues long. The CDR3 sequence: CASSSPAGITDTQYF. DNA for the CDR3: TGTGCCAGCAGTTCCCCAGCGGGGATCACAGATACGCAGTATTTT.

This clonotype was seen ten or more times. The CDR3 nucleotides are TGTGCCAGCAGTGAAGCGGTGGGCTACGAGCAGTACTTC. This sequence encodes CASSEAVGYEQYF. The V and J genes are TRBV6-1 and TRBJ2-7; D not resolved. CDR1 and CDR2 (germline): MNHNS, SASEGT. The ends were cut back, 0 bases at V and 3 bases at J, with 6 bases in the middle. This CDR3 has 13 amino acids.

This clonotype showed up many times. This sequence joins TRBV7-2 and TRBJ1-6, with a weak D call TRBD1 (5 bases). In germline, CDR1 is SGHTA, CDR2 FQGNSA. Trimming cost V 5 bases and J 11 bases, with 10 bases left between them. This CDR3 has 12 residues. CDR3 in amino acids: CASSHRGAPLHF. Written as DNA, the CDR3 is TGTGCCAGCAGCCACCGGGGCGCACCCCTCCACTTT.